Following are 24 T cell receptor beta chains from one sample sequenced in a study of CD8 T cells in Susac syndrome. Random hexamers served to reverse transcribe roughly 0.45 to 1 ug RNA. MiXCR, run by TCRdb on the immunoSEQ multiplex PCR reads, gives a single entry per CDR3 protein. The sample holds 300,000 to 350,000 distinct CDR3 sequences; about 92% are singletons and the top ten take roughly 0.07%. Input material: CD4+ T cells from PBMCs. The receptors stem from a human donor with multiple sclerosis.

This clonotype was recorded once. CDR3 amino acids: CAWSQQGGEQYF. The DNA for the CDR3 is TGTGCCTGGAGTCAGCAGGGAGGTGAGCAGTACTTC. The chain has TRBV30 and TRBJ2-7, with a tentative D call TRBD2 (6 bases). The CDR3 has 12 residues. Germline loops: CDR1 GTSNPN, CDR2 SVGIG (reference sequence). The germline V and J ends were trimmed by 2 bases and 7 bases, with 12 bases remaining between them.

This clonotype has only one observation. This chain links TRBV20-1 with TRBJ2-1; 12 bases fit TRBD2. J gave up 0 bases and V 4 bases, and 10 bases lay outside the gene matches. Germline CDR1 reads DFQATT; CDR2 reads SNEGSKA (reference sequence). This CDR3 contains 18 residues. CDR3: CSATQTSGGPLSYNEQFF. CDR3 in DNA: TGCAGTGCTACTCAGACTAGCGGGGGACCGCTCTCCTACAATGAGCAGTTCTTC.

This rearrangement joins TRBV6-2 or TRBV6-3 to TRBJ2-1; 12 positions agree with TRBD2. CDR1 is MNHEY and CDR2 is SVGEGT in the germline V gene. J gave up 5 bases and V 6 bases, and 5 bases lay outside the gene matches. The CDR3 extends over 15 amino acids. CDR3 coding DNA: TGTGCCAGCAGACCTCTAGCGGGAGGGCACAATGAGCAGTTCTTC. It yields the protein CASRPLAGGHNEQFF.

The CDR3 spells CASSRQEVQGASYEQYF. CDR3 DNA: TGTGCCAGCAGCCGACAAGAGGTACAGGGGGCTTCCTACGAGCAGTACTTC. This chain links TRBV4-2 with TRBJ2-7; 9 nucleotides align to TRBD1. Trimming took 4 bases from V and 1 from J; bases not matched to a gene: 11. CDR1 is LGHNA and CDR2 is YNFKEQ in the germline V gene. The CDR3 has 17 amino acids.

The V gene is TRBV20-1, the J gene TRBJ2-3; 13 bases are a match to TRBD2. The CDR3 covers 17 residues. V was clipped by 2 bases and J by 0 bases; unmatched bases: 5. The germline CDR1 and CDR2 sequences are DFQATT and SNEGSKA (reference sequence). CDR3 DNA: TGCAGTGCTAGAATACTAGCGGGGGGGCCGAGCACAGATACGCAGTATTTT. It translates to CSARILAGGPSTDTQYF.

The rearrangement links TRBV19 to TRBJ1-5; maybe TRBD1 (5 bases). CDR1 and CDR2 (germline): LNHDA, SQIVND (reference sequence). The CDR3 totals 14 residues. V lost 5 bases and J lost 0, with 8 bases in between. The CDR3 DNA reads TGTGCCAGTAGTTTCACAGGTAGCAATCAGCCCCAGCATTTT. Translation gives CASSFTGSNQPQHF. Full variable domain (rest looked up from reference TRBV19 and TRBJ1-5): DGGITQSPKYLFRKEGQNVTLSCEQNLNHDAMYWYRQDPGQGLRLIYYSQIVNDFQKGDIAEGYSVSREKKESFPLTVTSAQKNPTAFYLCASSFTGSNQPQHFGDGTRLSIL.

This clonotype was recorded only once. The rearrangement joins TRBV9 to TRBJ2-1; 8 nucleotides agree with TRBD2. This CDR3 is 14 amino acids long. J lost 4 bases, V lost 2 bases, and 2 bases had no gene match. The V gene's germline CDR1 is SGDLS and CDR2 YYNGEE. The CDR3, as DNA: TGTGCCAGCAGCGTCAGCGGGAGTTACAATGAGCAGTTCTTC. This gives the protein CASSVSGSYNEQFF.

The J gene is TRBJ2-2, the V gene TRBV6-1, with 14 bases matching TRBD2. The CDR3 consists of 16 residues. Unmatched junction bases numbered 6, after V lost 10 bases and J lost 2 bases. Germline V gene data show CDR1 as MNHNS and CDR2 as SASEGT. The CDR3 DNA sequence: TGTGCCACGCCGGGACTAGCGGGAGATAACACCGGGGAGCTGTTTTTT. Protein product: CATPGLAGDNTGELFF.

The chain has TRBV20-1 and TRBJ2-1; unclear D gene. CDR1 is DFQATT and CDR2 is SNEGSKA in the germline V gene (reference sequence). The length of the CDR3 is 12 residues. V shed 5 bases and J shed 4 bases, with 9 bases lying between them. In DNA, the CDR3 is TGCAGTGCTCGGTCCCCTTACAATGAGCAGTTCTTC. Protein product: CSARSPYNEQFF.

The chain recombines TRBV30 with TRBJ1-4; weak D call: TRBD1 (5 bases). The V gene's germline CDR1 is GTSNPN and CDR2 SVGIG (reference sequence). The CDR3 totals 15 residues. Trimming pared 1 base from V and 8 bases from J, leaving 17 bases between. As DNA, the CDR3 is TGTGCCTGGAGTGGGTTTCGAGGGGATGGAGAAAAACTGTTTTTT. This gives the protein CAWSGFRGDGEKLFF.

This clonotype was picked up a small number of times. This rearrangement joins TRBV6-5 to TRBJ1-2, with D possibly TRBD1 on 6 matching bases. The V and J ends lost 2 bases and 4 bases respectively, with 14 bases between them. Germline loops: CDR1 MNHEY, CDR2 SVGAGI. CDR3 length equals 15 residues. This chain's CDR3 is CASSYDRGQSYGYTF. The CDR3, as DNA: TGTGCCAGCAGTTACGATCGGGGACAAAGCTATGGCTACACCTTC.

The chain is built from TRBV5-1 and TRBJ2-7; tentative D call: TRBD1 (6 bases). The germline gives CDR1 SGHRS, CDR2 YFSETQ. CDR3 length equals 14 residues. Trimming cost V 4 bases and J 0 bases, with 11 bases left between them. The CDR3 nucleotides read TGCGCCAGCAGCGTTACAGGGACCTCCTACGAGCAGTACTTC. It codes for CASSVTGTSYEQYF.

This chain joins TRBV20-1 and TRBJ1-1; D is unresolved. The germline V gene has CDR1 DFQATT and CDR2 SNEGSKA (reference sequence). The CDR3 runs 13 residues. Trimming stripped 5 bases from V and 2 bases from J, with 12 bases between. The CDR3 nucleotides are TGCAGTGCTGCCGGGATGGGAAACACTGAAGCTTTCTTT. Translation: CSAAGMGNTEAFF.

The rearrangement joins TRBV7-3 to TRBJ2-1, with TRBD2 as a possible D gene (5 bases). Trimming pared 6 bases from V and 6 bases from J, leaving 15 bases between. CDR1 is SGHTA, CDR2 FQGTGA, per germline. This CDR3 region has 14 residues. CDR3 sequence reads: CASSPTRRGNEQFF. The CDR3 DNA sequence: TGTGCCAGCAGTCCTACACGACGGGGCAATGAGCAGTTCTTC.

The V and J genes are TRBV6-6 and TRBJ2-7; D might be TRBD1 (8 bases). CDR3 length equals 14 residues. V shed 6 bases and J shed 5 bases, with 17 bases lying between them. Germline V lookup: CDR1 MNHNY, CDR2 SVGAGI (reference sequence). The CDR3 spells CASRQTGDYHEQYF. For the CDR3, the DNA is TGTGCCAGCAGGCAGACAGGGGACTATCACGAGCAGTACTTC.

DNA of the CDR3: TGCAGCGCCGATACAGGGGCCGCAGATACGCAGTATTTT. This sequence encodes CSADTGAADTQYF. The gene calls are TRBV29-1 and TRBJ2-3; 7 nucleotides line up with TRBD1. Per the germline V gene, CDR1 is SQVTM and CDR2 is ANQGSEA. The V and J ends lost 7 bases and 4 bases, in that order; junction bases with no gene match: 8. The CDR3 length is 13 residues.

The chain has TRBV7-3 and TRBJ2-2, with D perhaps matching TRBD2 (6 bases). Germline assignment: CDR1 SGHTA and CDR2 FQGTGA. Deletions cut 3 bases from V and 1 base from J, with 9 bases between. CDR3 length: 15 residues. The CDR3 DNA follows: TGTGCCAGCAGCTTGCTAGCGATGAACACCGGGGAGCTGTTTTTT. Translating gives CASSLLAMNTGELFF.

This clonotype was picked up one time. V is TRBV6-6 and J is TRBJ1-1; a possible D gene is TRBD1 (6 bases). V was shortened by 5 bases and J by 6 bases, with 16 bases between the two germline ends. CDR1 is MNHNY, CDR2 SVGAGI, per germline (reference sequence). The CDR3 runs 14 residues. In nucleotides, the CDR3 is TGTGCCAGCAGTGGCCACGGGGGGCTCCCTGAAGCTTTCTTT. Protein sequence: CASSGHGGLPEAFF.

J is TRBJ1-3 and V is TRBV30, with a weak D call TRBD1 (5 bases). The CDR3 spans 15 residues. CDR1 and CDR2 from the germline V gene are GTSNPN and SVGIG (reference sequence). Trimming left V 1 base short and J 0 bases short, with 10 bases between. The CDR3 DNA sequence: TGTGCCTGGAGTGAGGGGTACTTCTCTGGAAACACCATATATTTT. The encoded protein is CAWSEGYFSGNTIYF.

The chain carries TRBV19 and TRBJ2-6; 7 nucleotides agree with TRBD2. The CDR3 is 17 amino acids. V shed 4 bases and J 3 bases; nucleotides not matched to a gene: 9. Looked up from germline, CDR1 is LNHDA and CDR2 is SQIVND (reference sequence). For the CDR3, the DNA is TGTGCCAGTAGTAGCGGGAGAAGTTATGTTGGGGCCAACGTCCTGACTTTC. It encodes CASSSGRSYVGANVLTF.

This clonotype was detected a few times. This rearrangement joins TRBV7-2 to TRBJ2-3; D perhaps matches TRBD2 (5 bases). CDR3 size: 15 residues. Per germline, CDR1 SGHTA and CDR2 FQGNSA. Trimming cost V 1 base and J 2 bases, with 10 bases left between them. This chain's CDR3 is CASSLVSGNTDTQYF. The CDR3 bases are TGTGCCAGCAGCTTAGTTTCGGGGAACACAGATACGCAGTATTTT.

This clonotype was detected only once. V usage is TRBV7-9 and J usage is TRBJ2-2, with TRBD1 identical over 9 bases. Germline V gene data show CDR1 as SEHNR and CDR2 as FQNEAQ (reference sequence). The CDR3 sequence is 16 residues long. V dropped 4 bases and J dropped 0; count of bases not matched to a gene: 3. The CDR3 DNA sequence: TGTGCCAGCAGCTGGGGACAGGGCACGAACACCGGGGAGCTGTTTTTT. It encodes CASSWGQGTNTGELFF.

The rearrangement links TRBV7-6 to TRBJ2-3; TRBD2 matches 8 bases. Germline V gene data show CDR1 as SGHVS and CDR2 as FNYEAQ. The CDR3 extends over 13 amino acids. V was pared by 9 bases and J by 2 bases, with 4 bases of the junction left unmatched. DNA of the CDR3: TGTGCCAGTTCGCGGGGGGTCACAGATACGCAGTATTTT. This translates into CASSRGVTDTQYF.

This sequence joins TRBV9 and TRBJ2-2, with D unclear. CDR1 is SGDLS and CDR2 is YYNGEE in the germline V gene. The V gene lost 4 bases and the J gene lost 1 base, with 17 bases spanning the gap. The CDR3 extends over 17 amino acids. This CDR3 is CASSPAGWQLNTGELFF. CDR3 in DNA: TGTGCCAGCAGCCCGGCCGGATGGCAGTTGAACACCGGGGAGCTGTTTTTT.